Reported below is one T cell receptor beta chain. The junction had 8 bases not matched to a gene; V was cut back by 2 bases and J by 2 bases. CDR3 length: 17 amino acids. CDR1 SGHTA and CDR2 FQGTGA come from the germline V gene. This sample is drawn from a study of T cell responses to AZD1222 COVID-19 vaccine. Clones were read by immunoSEQ multiplex PCR, and TCRdb kept only the in-frame ones, dropping some. The data show roughly 160,000 clones, about 91% seen once. The sequence was obtained from an adult in good health. Source: peripheral blood, taken on day 0 of AZD1222 vaccination. The chain couples TRBV7-3 to TRBJ1-3; TRBD1 matches at 8 bases. CDR3 protein: CASSLSGQGLAGNTIYF. CDR3 DNA: TGTGCCAGCAGCTTATCAGGACAGGGATTAGCTGGAAACACCATATATTTT.